What follows describes a single T cell receptor (beta chain). Germline V gene sequence: CDR1 DFQATT, CDR2 SNEGSKA (reference sequence). Trimming left V 5 bases short and J 6 bases short, with 14 bases between. The CDR3 totals 12 residues. Study processing details: Amplification from reference gene primers served as the basis for estimated nucleated cell counts. The protocol was immunoSEQ multiplex PCR, while the TCRdb copy is restricted to in-frame clones and leaves out a portion. Clonal size and the V and J genes are those of that table, whereas D and trimming came from the DNA. Altogether over 200,000 clones are present, 81% being singletons, with the ten largest covering about 7.4%. This sample stems from a study of blood T cell repertoires in COVID-19. Overall study context: Researchers got acute and convalescent COVID-19 samples from the United States, Italy and Spain. In each case, the material was cDNA or gDNA derived from T cells, B-cell-depleted T cells, or PBMCs.

The sequenced material came from peripheral blood. The gene calls are TRBV20-1 and TRBJ2-7; perhaps TRBD1 as D (5 bases). The source is a woman of 80 years or more with acute or convalescent COVID-19. Here the CDR3 reads CSARDSLSEQYF. The CDR3 coding sequence is TGCAGTGCTCGTGACAGTTTGTCCGAGCAGTACTTC.